This record covers a single TCR beta chain. Its antigen is unknown. This sample includes further DNA sequences coding for the same CDR3. Only in-frame clones appear in the TCRdb table, and some are missing; sequencing was by immunoSEQ multiplex PCR. The table records 120,000 or so clones, 70% to 90% of them present only once. This sample stems from a study of cytomegalovirus exposure and HLA in healthy donors. CDR1 is MNHEY and CDR2 is SMNVEV in the germline V gene (reference sequence). The CDR3 consists of 11 residues. Trimming removed 6 bases at V and 4 bases at J, with 7 bases between. General study findings and limits: Among the CMV-associated chains, a few were confirmed in vitro as specific for CMV antigens. Accounts indicate the classifier identified cytomegalovirus status with strong specificity and sensitivity.

Sequenced input: PBMCs. This clonotype originated in a woman aged 18-35 years in good health and CMV-seronegative. This chain uses TRBV27 with TRBJ2-7; a weak D match, TRBD1 (6 bases). The CDR3 spells CASSRGYEQYF. CDR3 bases: TGTGCCAGCAGCAGGGGATACGAGCAGTACTTC.